The 11 T cell receptor beta chains in this list originate from one sample, sequenced in a study of blood T cell repertoires in COVID-19. Method: immunoSEQ multiplex PCR; TCRdb's copy keeps in-frame clones and lacks some. The data hold about 150,000 clones, with 84% observed a single time. The sample taken for sequencing was peripheral blood. The receptors originated from a woman aged 45-65 years with acute or convalescent COVID-19.

The V gene is TRBV6-1, the J gene TRBJ2-7, with TRBD1 as a possible D gene (6 bases). The germline V and J ends were trimmed by 3 bases and 1 base, with 13 bases remaining between them. Per the germline V gene, CDR1 is MNHNS and CDR2 is SASEGT. CDR3 length: 15 amino acids. CDR3 sequence reads: CASSENRDKSYEQYF. CDR3 nucleotides: TGTGCCAGCAGTGAGAACCGGGACAAGTCCTACGAGCAGTACTTC.

This clone showed up just a few times. V and J are TRBV10-2 and TRBJ2-1, with a tentative D call TRBD2 (5 bases). This CDR3 has 14 amino acids. The germline V gene encodes CDR1 WSHSY and CDR2 SAAADI. Trimming stripped 4 bases from V and 9 bases from J, with 16 bases between. DNA of the CDR3: TGCGCCAGCAGTGCCTCGGCTGGAGGTTTTGAGCAGTTCTTC. It is translated as CASSASAGGFEQFF.

The chain links TRBV5-5 to TRBJ1-2; 8 bases fit TRBD1. The V segment lost 2 bases and the J segment 5 bases; nucleotides outside the gene matches: 5. CDR1 is SGHKS, CDR2 YYEKEE, per germline (reference sequence). This CDR3 is built from 14 residues. The CDR3 loop reads CASSFSGTGYGYTF. Here the CDR3 DNA reads TGTGCCAGCAGCTTCTCCGGGACAGGTTATGGCTACACCTTC.

The chain links TRBV18 to TRBJ1-2; D remains unclear. The CDR3 spans 14 residues. Germline CDR1 KGHSH, CDR2 LQKENI. Trimming stripped 6 bases from V and 0 bases from J, with 11 bases between. The CDR3 loop is CASSAGTTNYGYTF. In nucleotides, the CDR3 is TGTGCCAGCTCCGCGGGAACCACTAACTATGGCTACACCTTC.

The chain recombines TRBV4-3 with TRBJ1-1, with D unclear. This CDR3 region has 13 residues. CDR1 and CDR2 (germline): LGHNA, YSLEER. Trimming stripped 4 bases from V and 6 bases from J, with 12 bases between. The CDR3 DNA reads as TGCGCCAGCAGCCCTCAGGCTCAAGCTGAAGCTTTCTTT. Protein product: CASSPQAQAEAFF.

This chain links TRBV4-2 with TRBJ2-7, with TRBD2 matching 8 bases. The V gene end was trimmed by 0 bases and the J gene end by 4 bases; junction bases not matched to a gene: 8. This CDR3 comprises 16 residues. The germline CDR1 and CDR2 sequences are LGHNA and YNFKEQ. The CDR3 region has the DNA TGTGCCAGCAGCCAAGATACGGGAGGGAGGGGTTACGAGCAGTACTTC. Translated, it gives CASSQDTGGRGYEQYF.

This sequence joins TRBV5-1 and TRBJ2-5; 7 positions agree with TRBD2. This CDR3 region has 16 residues. Unmatched junction bases numbered 8, after V lost 0 bases and J lost 3 bases. Per the germline V gene, CDR1 is SGHRS and CDR2 is YFSETQ. CDR3 nucleotides: TGCGCCAGCAGCTTGGTTTCAGGTCTAGCGGAAGAGACCCAGTACTTC. Its translation is CASSLVSGLAEETQYF.

This rearrangement joins TRBV3-1 (or the pseudogene TRBV3-2) to TRBJ2-5; TRBD2 matches 12 bases. Trimming removed 2 bases from V and 5 bases from J; junction bases left unmatched: 9. Germline CDR1 LGHDT, CDR2 YNNKEL (reference sequence). CDR3 length equals 17 residues. The CDR3 bases are TGTGCCAGCAGCCAACGGCTAGCGGGGGGGGCGACGGAGACCCAGTACTTC. Its protein product is CASSQRLAGGATETQYF.

The chain carries TRBV9 and TRBJ2-1, with 7 nucleotides matching TRBD1. Germline V gene sequence: CDR1 SGDLS, CDR2 YYNGEE. V dropped 0 bases and J dropped 10; count of bases not matched to a gene: 10. The CDR3 has 15 residues. This CDR3 reads CASSVEGQRGGEQFF. The CDR3 coding sequence is TGTGCCAGCAGCGTAGAGGGACAGCGAGGCGGGGAGCAGTTCTTC.

The rearrangement joins TRBV7-9 to TRBJ1-3, with D hard to call. CDR3 size: 16 residues. CDR1 SEHNR and CDR2 FQNEAQ come from the germline V gene (reference sequence). The V end was cut by 5 bases, the J end by 0 bases, with 14 bases between. CDR3 DNA: TGTGCCAGCAGCGACTCGGCAAGAAGCTCTGGAAACACCATATATTTT. Translation gives CASSDSARSSGNTIYF.

This clone was recorded a few times. The J gene is TRBJ1-1, the V gene TRBV4-3; D possibly corresponds to TRBD1 (6 bases). Germline V gene data show CDR1 as LGHNA and CDR2 as YSLEER. The CDR3 spans 15 residues. Trimming shortened V by 3 bases and J by 0 bases, and 11 bases separated the two germline ends. CDR3 sequence: CASSHTGTLNTEAFF. The CDR3 DNA reads as TGCGCCAGCAGCCATACCGGGACACTGAACACTGAAGCTTTCTTT.